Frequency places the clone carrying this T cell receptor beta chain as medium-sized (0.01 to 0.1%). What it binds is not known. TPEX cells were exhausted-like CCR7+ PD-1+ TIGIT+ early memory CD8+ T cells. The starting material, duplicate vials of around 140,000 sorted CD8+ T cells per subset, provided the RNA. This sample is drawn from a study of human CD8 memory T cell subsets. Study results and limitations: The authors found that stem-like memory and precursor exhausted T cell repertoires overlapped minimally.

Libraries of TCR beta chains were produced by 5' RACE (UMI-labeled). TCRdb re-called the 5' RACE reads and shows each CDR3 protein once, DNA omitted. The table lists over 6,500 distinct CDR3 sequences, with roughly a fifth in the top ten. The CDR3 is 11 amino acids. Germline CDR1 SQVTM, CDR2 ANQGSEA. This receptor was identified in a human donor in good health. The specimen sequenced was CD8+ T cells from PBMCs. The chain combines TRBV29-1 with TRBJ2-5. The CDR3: CSVDVWETQYF.